This paragraph reports one T cell receptor (beta chain). The antigen remains undetermined. One end of the junction does not line up with germline, which may come from a read error. The data are from a study of metastatic and nonmetastatic thyroid tumors. Study background: Blood and tumor or nodule tissue repertoires from malignant and benign thyroid patients were compared. General study results and limits: Significantly greater TCR beta diversity was reportedly found in malignant thyroid tumors than in benign nodules (in blood and tumor).

Methods used by the authors: The distant-metastasis classifier for papillary thyroid cancer was built from CDR3 differences across clinicopathological groups. MiXCR reprocessed the PCR reads for TCRdb. TCRdb assigned the V and J calls; the authors' analysis was not used. The table records approximately 16,000 clones, roughly 13% of them present only once. Ahead of thyroid surgery, no patient had received treatment of any kind. CDR1 and CDR2 from the germline V gene are MDHEN and SYDVKM. CDR3 length: 15 residues. The TCR sequence derives from a female donor with papillary thyroid cancer or a benign thyroid nodule (not recorded which). Some clones in this sample may be carry-over from other donors' samples. Sequencing was done on a sample of blood. The V and J genes are TRBV28 and TRBJ1-2; maybe TRBD1 (6 bases). The CDR3 DNA follows: TGTGCCACCTGCCCTCCCATACAGGGTGTAGATGGCCACACCTTC. Protein: CATCPPIQGVDGHTF.